The 30 T cell receptor beta chains given below trace back to one sample, sequenced in a study of blood T cells in healthy people across ages. Together with a sample-barcoded 5' primer, a J-beta primer mix was included in a second PCR lasting about 6 to 12 cycles. Each CDR3 protein gets one entry after TCRdb re-called the 5' RACE reads with MiXCR. The table shows about 1.4 million distinct CDR3 sequences, with approximately 59% occurring only once. The sequencing sample was made of blood. Source of these receptors: a man aged 18 to 29 in good health.

V gene TRBV6-2 or TRBV6-3 combines with J gene TRBJ1-1; D is uncertain. The CDR3 extends over 14 amino acids. The V end was cut by 5 bases, the J end by 1 base, with 11 bases between. The germline V gene encodes CDR1 MNHEY and CDR2 SVGEGT. CDR3 residues: CASSPQLRNTEAFF. The CDR3 DNA reads as TGTGCCAGCAGTCCACAGCTCCGGAACACTGAAGCTTTCTTT.

The chain links TRBV27 to TRBJ1-1; D possibly corresponds to TRBD1 (5 bases). This CDR3 has 16 amino acids. V dropped 5 bases and J dropped 6 bases, with 22 bases sitting between them. The germline V gene has CDR1 MNHEY and CDR2 SMNVEV (reference sequence). The CDR3 DNA reads TGTGCCAGCAGTAGGGGCTTCGGACAAGGAATTGCTGAAGCTTTCTTT. It encodes CASSRGFGQGIAEAFF.

The chain recombines TRBV4-1 with TRBJ1-6; D is unresolved. This CDR3 spans 14 amino acids. CDR1 is MGHRA and CDR2 is YSYEKL in the germline V gene. V was clipped by 1 base and J by 10 bases, with 11 bases between them. In nucleotides, the CDR3 is TGCGCCAGCAGCCAAGGTTTGAACGGCTCACCCCTCCACTTT. Its translation is CASSQGLNGSPLHF.

This clonotype was observed at least ten times. The junction departs from germline at one end; a sequencing error may be responsible. The rearrangement links TRBV5-1 to TRBJ2-5, with D perhaps TRBD2 (5 bases). This CDR3 comprises 12 residues. Germline V gene data show CDR1 as SGHRS and CDR2 as YFSETQ. For the CDR3, the DNA is TGTGCCAGCAGTTTAGCGCTGGAGACCCAGTACTTC. Translated: CASSLALETQYF.

The chain couples TRBV4-3 to TRBJ2-1, with 8 bases lining up with TRBD2. There are 15 residues in the CDR3. CDR1 and CDR2 (germline): LGHNA, YSLEER. With V trimmed by 0 bases and J by 10 bases, 8 bases remained unmatched. The CDR3 region is CASSQDRGGLKEQFF. Here the CDR3 DNA reads TGCGCCAGCAGCCAAGACCGGGGGGGCCTTAAGGAGCAGTTCTTC.

The rearrangement uses TRBV10-2 and TRBJ2-1; 7 bases fit TRBD2. There are 12 residues in the CDR3. Germline loops: CDR1 WSHSY, CDR2 SAAADI. Losses at the gene ends were 7 bases for V and 7 bases for J; bases not matched to a gene: 4. The CDR3 region has the DNA TGCGCCAGCATCGGAGCGGGGAATGAGCAGTTCTTC. This encodes CASIGAGNEQFF.

This chain links TRBV12-3 or TRBV12-4 with TRBJ2-4, with TRBD2 identical over 7 bases. The CDR3 consists of 15 residues. After removal of 6 bases from V and 13 bases from J, the junction contained 18 bases not matched to a gene. CDR3 nucleotide sequence: TGTGCCAGCAGCCCGGGGGGAGGGATCGTAGTTCAGCAGTACTTC. Protein product: CASSPGGGIVVQQYF.

This clonotype has only a few counts. J is TRBJ2-1 and V is TRBV9; D call uncertain. Germline V gives CDR1 SGDLS, CDR2 YYNGEE. This CDR3 comprises 15 residues. Trimming shortened V by 2 bases and J by 6 bases, and 15 bases separated the two germline ends. The CDR3 region is CASSVTSLSTNEQFF. The CDR3 DNA is TGTGCCAGCAGCGTTACGTCGCTCTCGACCAATGAGCAGTTCTTC.

This clonotype has only a few counts. The chain recombines TRBV29-1 with TRBJ2-7; D might be TRBD1 (5 bases). The CDR3 extends over 13 amino acids. Trimming pared 7 bases from V and 0 bases from J, leaving 13 bases between. The germline gives CDR1 SQVTM, CDR2 ANQGSEA. In DNA, the CDR3 is TGCAGCGCCGTAGACAGCAGCTCCTACGAGCAGTACTTC. It translates to CSAVDSSSYEQYF.

The chain employs TRBV20-1 and TRBJ2-5; 7 bases agree with TRBD2. The tail of the sequence fits TRBJ2-7 better, so the J call may be wrong. The CDR3 loop spans 14 amino acids. Germline V gene lookup returns CDR1 DFQATT and CDR2 SNEGSKA (reference sequence). CDR3 DNA sequence: TGCAGTGCTAACGCCCCTAGCGGAACCTACGAGCAGTACTTC. The encoded protein is CSANAPSGTYEQYF.

This chain joins TRBV7-8 and TRBJ2-7; D remains ambiguous. Per the germline V gene, CDR1 is SGHVS and CDR2 is FQNEAQ. Trimming stripped 5 bases from V and 2 bases from J, with 13 bases between. The CDR3 sequence is 14 residues long. The CDR3 loop is CASSPPPDTYEQYF. The CDR3, as DNA: TGTGCCAGCAGCCCACCTCCGGATACCTACGAGCAGTACTTC. The variable domain in full, completed from reference TRBV7-8 and TRBJ2-7, reads GAGVSQSPRYKVAKRGQDVALRCDPISGHVSLFWYQQALGQGPEFLTYFQNEAQLDKSGLPSDRFFAERPEGSVSTLKIQRTQQEDSAVYLCASSPPPDTYEQYFGPGTRLTVT.

The chain's CDR3 is CASSQDSHSSYEQYF. CDR3 DNA: TGTGCCAGCAGCCAAGATTCTCATAGCTCCTACGAGCAGTACTTC. V usage is TRBV3-1 and J usage is TRBJ2-7; D gene uncertain. Trimming removed 0 bases at V and 0 bases at J, with 9 bases between. The germline V gene encodes CDR1 LGHDT and CDR2 YNNKEL (reference sequence). The CDR3 totals 15 residues.

This clonotype was detected a few times. The CDR3 reads CATSRDRTYNEQYF. CDR3 nucleotide sequence: TGTGCCACGTCCCGGGACAGAACCTACAATGAGCAGTACTTC. This chain joins TRBV10-3 and TRBJ2-5; 7 bases are a match to TRBD1. J gave up 11 bases and V 10 bases, and 19 bases lay outside the gene matches. CDR1 and CDR2 from the germline V gene are ENHRY and SYGVKD. The CDR3 runs to 14 residues.

The V call is TRBV29-1, the J call TRBJ1-1; possible D gene TRBD1, 6 bases. V shed 6 bases and J shed 4 bases, with 21 bases lying between them. The CDR3 totals 15 residues. Germline CDR1 is SQVTM and CDR2 is ANQGSEA. The CDR3 coding sequence is TGCAGCGTCTGGGGGAGGGGGTGGGGTTCCACTGAAGCTTTCTTT. Translating it yields CSVWGRGWGSTEAFF. Full variable domain (rest looked up from reference TRBV29-1 and TRBJ1-1): SAVISQKPSRDICQRGTSLTIQCQVDSQVTMMFWYRQQPGQSLTLIATANQGSEATYESGFVIDKFPISRPNLTFSTLTVSNMSPEDSSIYLCSVWGRGWGSTEAFFGQGTRLTVV.

This chain connects TRBV4-3 to TRBJ1-1; D is unclear. In germline, CDR1 is LGHNA, CDR2 YSLEER. There are 13 residues in the CDR3. Trimming cost V 1 base and J 7 bases, with 10 bases left between them. The CDR3 here is CASSQAHNGEAFF. CDR3 bases: TGCGCCAGCAGCCAAGCCCACAACGGTGAAGCTTTCTTT.

This clonotype was observed a handful of times. This chain joins TRBV10-3 and TRBJ1-2; 7 bases agree with TRBD1. V shed 10 bases, J shed 4 bases, and the junction held 9 bases outside the gene matches. The germline V gene has CDR1 ENHRY and CDR2 SYGVKD. The CDR3 loop spans 13 amino acids. CDR3 nucleotide sequence: TGTGCCAAATCGACAGGGATAGGCTATGGCTACACCTTC. Translated, it gives CAKSTGIGYGYTF.

The rearrangement links TRBV5-1 to TRBJ2-3, with 10 bases identical to TRBD2. The CDR3 is 16 residues long. Germline CDR1 SGHRS, CDR2 YFSETQ. The V gene end was trimmed by 4 bases and the J gene end by 1 base; junction bases not matched to a gene: 6. The CDR3 spells CASSVSSGSGTDTQYF. The CDR3 DNA is TGCGCCAGCAGCGTCTCTAGCGGGAGTGGCACAGATACGCAGTATTTT. Full variable domain (outside the CDR3, taken from reference TRBV5-1 and TRBJ2-3): KAGVTQTPRYLIKTRGQQVTLSCSPISGHRSVSWYQQTPGQGLQFLFEYFSETQRNKGNFPGRFSGRQFSNSRSEMNVSTLELGDSALYLCASSVSSGSGTDTQYFGPGTRLTVL.

The chain combines TRBV4-1 with TRBJ2-7; 9 positions match TRBD2. Germline CDR1 MGHRA, CDR2 YSYEKL. The length of the CDR3 is 15 residues. Trimming at V came to 4 bases and at J to 7 bases, leaving 11 bases not matched to a gene. The CDR3 protein is CASSPRLAEYNEQYF. The CDR3 bases are TGCGCCAGCAGCCCCCGACTAGCGGAATACAATGAGCAGTACTTC.

The rearrangement joins TRBV7-9 to TRBJ1-6; D remains unclear. The V end lost 1 base, the J end lost 9 bases, and 13 bases lay between the germline ends. This CDR3 has 15 residues. Germline CDR1 reads SEHNR; CDR2 reads FQNEAQ (reference sequence). This CDR3 reads CASSLGGLGVSPLHF. CDR3 bases: TGTGCCAGCAGCTTAGGGGGTCTTGGGGTTTCACCCCTCCACTTT. The whole variable domain, remainder taken from reference TRBV7-9 and TRBJ1-6, is DTGVSQNPRHKITKRGQNVTFRCDPISEHNRLYWYRQTLGQGPEFLTYFQNEAQLEKSRLLSDRFSAERPKGSFSTLEIQRTEQGDSAMYLCASSLGGLGVSPLHFGNGTRLTVT.

The chain is built from TRBV27 and TRBJ1-1, with D unresolved. The V and J ends lost 6 bases and 1 base respectively, with 9 bases between them. The CDR3 is 13 amino acids. CDR1 and CDR2 from the germline V gene are MNHEY and SMNVEV (reference sequence). The CDR3 spells CASRPVRNTEAFF. Here the CDR3 DNA reads TGTGCCAGCAGACCAGTGAGGAACACTGAAGCTTTCTTT.

The rearrangement joins TRBV11-2 to TRBJ2-1, with D unresolved. The germline gives CDR1 SGHAT, CDR2 FQNNGV. This CDR3 comprises 16 residues. The germline V and J ends were trimmed by 0 bases and 3 bases, with 12 bases remaining between them. CDR3 residues: CASSLDLNSYYNEQFF. The CDR3 DNA reads as TGTGCCAGCAGCTTAGATCTCAATTCTTACTACAATGAGCAGTTCTTC.

This chain joins TRBV28 and TRBJ1-6; perhaps TRBD1 as D (5 bases). The CDR3 has 15 residues. Germline V gene lookup returns CDR1 MDHEN and CDR2 SYDVKM. Trimming shortened V by 2 bases and J by 10 bases, and 15 bases separated the two germline ends. The DNA of the CDR3 is TGTGCCAGCAGTTTAAACCAGGGAGGGCGGTCACCCCTCCACTTT. This sequence encodes CASSLNQGGRSPLHF.

This clonotype was detected only a few times. J is TRBJ2-1 and V is TRBV15; D remains unclear. The J call may be in error: the DNA end matches TRBJ2-7 better. CDR1 and CDR2 from the germline V gene are LNHNV and YYDKDF (reference sequence). The CDR3 is 17 amino acids. CDR3 residues: CATSRVPASLLYNEQYF. The CDR3 DNA sequence: TGTGCCACCAGCAGAGTTCCGGCCTCACTCCTATACAATGAGCAGTACTTC.

V usage is TRBV29-1 and J usage is TRBJ2-1; D may be TRBD1 or TRBD2 (5 bases each). Trimming took 4 bases from V and 5 from J, leaving 15 bases between them. Germline lookup yields CDR1 SQVTM and CDR2 ANQGSEA. The CDR3 is 14 residues long. CDR3: CSVAGRAANNEQFF. CDR3 nucleotides: TGCAGCGTTGCGGGACGAGCGGCTAACAATGAGCAGTTCTTC.

The rearrangement links TRBV4-2 to TRBJ1-1; no definite D call. Germline V CDR1 and CDR2: LGHNA, YNFKEQ. Between the trimmed V and J ends, which lost 3 bases and 2 bases, there was a span of 22 bases. The CDR3 consists of 18 residues. The CDR3 DNA is TGTGCCAGCAGCCACGACCAGCGGGCCCAGGAGTTTAACACTGAAGCTTTCTTT. It yields the protein CASSHDQRAQEFNTEAFF.

The chain is built from TRBV14 and TRBJ2-5; maybe TRBD2 (7 bases). Trimming took off 2 bases at V and 2 bases at J, with 30 bases between the two ends. CDR3 length: 21 residues. Looked up from germline, CDR1 is SGHDN and CDR2 is FVKESK. The CDR3 DNA sequence: TGTGCCAGCAGCCAACGGAGTCCGAGGGGGGGGGCGCGGAAAGGACAAGAGACCCAGTACTTC. Protein product: CASSQRSPRGGARKGQETQYF.

The chain links TRBV28 to TRBJ1-6, with TRBD1 matching over 7 bases. This CDR3 comprises 15 residues. Germline CDR1 MDHEN, CDR2 SYDVKM. With V trimmed by 6 bases and J by 9 bases, 11 bases remained unmatched. The CDR3: CASRSTGTVGSPLHF. In DNA form, the CDR3 reads TGTGCCAGCAGATCCACCGGGACAGTGGGTTCACCCCTCCACTTT.

This clonotype has a single count. The J gene is TRBJ2-2, the V gene TRBV7-2; a weak D match, TRBD1 (6 bases). CDR3 length equals 17 residues. Per germline, CDR1 SGHTA and CDR2 FQGNSA. Trimming shortened V by 4 bases and J by 6 bases, and 21 bases separated the two germline ends. The CDR3 sequence: CASSSSGVAFGSGELFF. DNA of the CDR3: TGTGCCAGCAGCTCCTCAGGGGTGGCTTTTGGGTCCGGGGAGCTGTTTTTT.

The V call is TRBV29-1, the J call TRBJ2-7; 8 bases are shared with TRBD1. The V gene's germline CDR1 is SQVTM and CDR2 ANQGSEA. V shed 6 bases and J 1 base; nucleotides not matched to a gene: 8. This CDR3 is built from 14 residues. CDR3 loop: CSVLTGASSYEQYF. DNA of the CDR3: TGCAGCGTCTTGACAGGGGCCTCTTCCTACGAGCAGTACTTC.

The V gene is TRBV3-1, the J gene TRBJ2-1; 11 nucleotides match TRBD1. The CDR3 sequence is 17 residues long. V gave up 0 bases and J gave up 8 bases; unmatched junction bases: 9. Per germline, CDR1 LGHDT and CDR2 YNNKEL (reference sequence). In DNA form, the CDR3 reads TGTGCCAGCAGCCAAGAGCTGGGCCGGGACAGGGGGTATGAGCAGTTCTTC. It codes for CASSQELGRDRGYEQFF.